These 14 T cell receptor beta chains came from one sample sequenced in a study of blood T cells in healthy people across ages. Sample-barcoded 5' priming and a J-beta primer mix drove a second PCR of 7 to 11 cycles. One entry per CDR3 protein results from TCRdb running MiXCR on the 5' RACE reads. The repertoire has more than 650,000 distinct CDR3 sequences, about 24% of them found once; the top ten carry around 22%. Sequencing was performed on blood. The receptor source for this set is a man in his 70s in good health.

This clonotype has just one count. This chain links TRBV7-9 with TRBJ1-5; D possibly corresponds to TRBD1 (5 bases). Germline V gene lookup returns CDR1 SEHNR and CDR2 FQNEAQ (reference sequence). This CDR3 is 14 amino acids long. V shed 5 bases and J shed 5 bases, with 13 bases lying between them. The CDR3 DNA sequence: TGTGCCAGCAGCCGACACGGGGCGGATCAGCCCCAGCATTTT. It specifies CASSRHGADQPQHF.

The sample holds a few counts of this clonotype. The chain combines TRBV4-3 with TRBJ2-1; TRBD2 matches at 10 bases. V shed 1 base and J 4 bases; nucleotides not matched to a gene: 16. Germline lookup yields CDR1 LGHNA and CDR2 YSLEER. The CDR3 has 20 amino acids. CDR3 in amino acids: CASSQVRYEREGLTYNEQFF. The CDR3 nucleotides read TGCGCCAGCAGCCAAGTTCGGTACGAGCGGGAGGGCTTAACATACAATGAGCAGTTCTTC.

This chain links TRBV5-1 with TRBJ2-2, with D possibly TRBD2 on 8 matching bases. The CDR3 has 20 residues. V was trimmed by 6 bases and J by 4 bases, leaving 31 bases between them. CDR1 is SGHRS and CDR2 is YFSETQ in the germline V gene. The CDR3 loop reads CASTTKVEAGDRRVTGELFF. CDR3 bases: TGCGCCAGCACCACCAAGGTTGAAGCGGGGGACAGAAGGGTCACCGGGGAGCTGTTTTTT. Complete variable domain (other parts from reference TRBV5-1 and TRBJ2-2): KAGVTQTPRYLIKTRGQQVTLSCSPISGHRSVSWYQQTPGQGLQFLFEYFSETQRNKGNFPGRFSGRQFSNSRSEMNVSTLELGDSALYLCASTTKVEAGDRRVTGELFFGEGSRLTVL.

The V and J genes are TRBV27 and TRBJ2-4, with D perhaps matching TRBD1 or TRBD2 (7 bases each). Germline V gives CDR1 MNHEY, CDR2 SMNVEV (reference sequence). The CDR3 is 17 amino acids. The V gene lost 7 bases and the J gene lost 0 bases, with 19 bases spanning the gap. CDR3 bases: TGTGCCAGCAAGGCAGGGGGAGGGGGTCTAGCCAAAAACATTCAGTACTTC. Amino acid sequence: CASKAGGGGLAKNIQYF.

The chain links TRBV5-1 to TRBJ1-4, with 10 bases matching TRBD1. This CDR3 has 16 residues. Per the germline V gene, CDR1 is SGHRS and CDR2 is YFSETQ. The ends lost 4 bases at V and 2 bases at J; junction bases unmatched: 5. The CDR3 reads CASSKTGGQTNEKLFF. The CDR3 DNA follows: TGCGCCAGCAGCAAGACAGGGGGCCAGACTAATGAAAAACTGTTTTTT.

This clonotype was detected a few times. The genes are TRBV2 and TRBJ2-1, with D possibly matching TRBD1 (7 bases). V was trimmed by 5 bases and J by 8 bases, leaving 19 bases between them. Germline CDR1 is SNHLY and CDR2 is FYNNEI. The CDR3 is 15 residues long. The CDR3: CASSRQGGTADEQFF. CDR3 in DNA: TGTGCCAGCAGTCGACAGGGAGGTACGGCGGATGAGCAGTTCTTC.

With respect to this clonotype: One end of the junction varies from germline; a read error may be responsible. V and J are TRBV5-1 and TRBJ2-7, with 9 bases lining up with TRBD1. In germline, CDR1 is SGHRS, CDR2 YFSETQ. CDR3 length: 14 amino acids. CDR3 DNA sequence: TGTGCCAGCAGTTCCCGACAGGGGGCCTACGAGCAGTACTTC. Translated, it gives CASSSRQGAYEQYF.

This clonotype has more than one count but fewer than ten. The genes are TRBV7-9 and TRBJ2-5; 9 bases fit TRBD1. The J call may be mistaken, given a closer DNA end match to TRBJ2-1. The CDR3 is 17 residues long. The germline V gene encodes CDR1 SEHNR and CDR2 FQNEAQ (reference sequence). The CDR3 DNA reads TGTGCCAGCAGCTTAAACCCCATCGGGACAGGGCTGAATGAGCAGTTCTTC. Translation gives CASSLNPIGTGLNEQFF.

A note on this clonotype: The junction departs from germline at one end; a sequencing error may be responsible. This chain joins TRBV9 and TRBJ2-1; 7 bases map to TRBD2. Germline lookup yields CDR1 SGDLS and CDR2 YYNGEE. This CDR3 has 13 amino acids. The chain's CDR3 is CTSSVERGYEQFF. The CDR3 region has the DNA TGTACCAGCAGCGTAGAGCGGGGATATGAGCAGTTCTTC. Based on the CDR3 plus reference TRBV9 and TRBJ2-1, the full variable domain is DSGVTQTPKHLITATGQRVTLRCSPRSGDLSVYWYQQSLDQGLQFLIQYYNGEERAKGNILERFSAQQFPDLHSELNLSSLELGDSALYFCTSSVERGYEQFFGPGTRLTVL.

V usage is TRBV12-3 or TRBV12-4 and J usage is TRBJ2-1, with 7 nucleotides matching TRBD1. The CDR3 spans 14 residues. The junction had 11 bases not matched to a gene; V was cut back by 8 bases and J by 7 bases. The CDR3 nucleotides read TGTGCCAGCGGCCCTGACAGGGTTATGAATGAGCAGTTCTTC. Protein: CASGPDRVMNEQFF.

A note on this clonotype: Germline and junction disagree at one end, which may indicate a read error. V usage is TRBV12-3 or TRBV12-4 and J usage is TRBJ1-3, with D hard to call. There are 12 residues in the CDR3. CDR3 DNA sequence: TGTGCCAGCAGTCCTGCCCGCGGAACCATGTATTTT. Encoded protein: CASSPARGTMYF.

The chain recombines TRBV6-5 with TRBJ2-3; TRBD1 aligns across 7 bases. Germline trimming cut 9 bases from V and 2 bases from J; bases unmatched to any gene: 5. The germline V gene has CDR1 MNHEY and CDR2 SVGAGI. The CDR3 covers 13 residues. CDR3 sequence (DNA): TGTGCCAGTCGGACAGGTCACACAGATACGCAGTATTTT. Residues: CASRTGHTDTQYF.

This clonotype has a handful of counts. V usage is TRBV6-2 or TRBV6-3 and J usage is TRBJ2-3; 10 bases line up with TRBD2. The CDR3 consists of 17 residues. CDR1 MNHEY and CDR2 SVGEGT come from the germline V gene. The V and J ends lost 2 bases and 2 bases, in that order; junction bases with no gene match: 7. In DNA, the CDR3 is TGTGCCAGCAGTTACAGTAGCGGGGGGCCATACACAGATACGCAGTATTTT. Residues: CASSYSSGGPYTDTQYF.

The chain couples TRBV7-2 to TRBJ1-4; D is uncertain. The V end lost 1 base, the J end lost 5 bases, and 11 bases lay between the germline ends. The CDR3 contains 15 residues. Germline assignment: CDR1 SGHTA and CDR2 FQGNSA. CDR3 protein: CASSLEARENEKLFF. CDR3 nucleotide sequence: TGTGCCAGCAGCTTAGAGGCCAGAGAGAATGAAAAACTGTTTTTT.